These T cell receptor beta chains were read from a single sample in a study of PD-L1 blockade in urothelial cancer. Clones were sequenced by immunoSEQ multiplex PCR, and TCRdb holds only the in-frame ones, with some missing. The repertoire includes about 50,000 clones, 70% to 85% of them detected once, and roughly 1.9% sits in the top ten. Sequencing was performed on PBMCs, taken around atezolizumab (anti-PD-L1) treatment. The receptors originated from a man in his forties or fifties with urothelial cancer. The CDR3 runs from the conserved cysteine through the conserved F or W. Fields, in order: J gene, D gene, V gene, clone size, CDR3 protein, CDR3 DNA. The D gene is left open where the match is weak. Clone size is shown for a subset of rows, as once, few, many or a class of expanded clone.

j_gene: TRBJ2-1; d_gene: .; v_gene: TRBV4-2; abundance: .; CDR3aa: CASSQITLVDNEQFF; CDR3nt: TGTGCCAGCAGCCAAATTACACTAGTGGACAATGAGCAGTTCTTC
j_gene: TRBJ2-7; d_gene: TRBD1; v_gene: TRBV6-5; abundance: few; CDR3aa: CASSYHGTGGEQYF; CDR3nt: TGTGCCAGCAGTTACCACGGGACAGGGGGCGAGCAGTACTTC
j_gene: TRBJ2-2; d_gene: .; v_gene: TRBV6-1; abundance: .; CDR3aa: CASNRGVTGELFF; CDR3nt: TGTGCCAGCAACCGCGGTGTCACCGGGGAGCTGTTTTTT
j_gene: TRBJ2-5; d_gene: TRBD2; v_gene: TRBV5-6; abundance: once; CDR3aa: CASSLASASGGAGETQYF; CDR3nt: TGTGCCAGCAGCTTGGCGTCGGCTAGCGGGGGGGCCGGAGAGACCCAGTACTTC
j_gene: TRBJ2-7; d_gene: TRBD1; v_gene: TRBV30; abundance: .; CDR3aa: CAWSVWDRLTYEQYF; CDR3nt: TGTGCCTGGAGTGTATGGGACAGGCTAACCTACGAGCAGTACTTC
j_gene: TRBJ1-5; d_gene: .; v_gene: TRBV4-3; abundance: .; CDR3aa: CASSQDGGADYSNQPQHF; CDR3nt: TGCGCCAGCAGCCAAGATGGTGGCGCGGACTATAGCAATCAGCCCCAGCATTTT
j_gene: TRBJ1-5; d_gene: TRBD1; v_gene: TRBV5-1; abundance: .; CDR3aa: CASSLEGTENQPQHF; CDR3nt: TGCGCCAGCAGCTTGGAAGGGACAGAGAATCAGCCCCAGCATTTT
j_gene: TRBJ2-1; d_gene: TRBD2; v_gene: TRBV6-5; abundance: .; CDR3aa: CASTPPAGGNEQFF; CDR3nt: TGTGCCAGCACTCCACCGGCGGGGGGTAATGAGCAGTTCTTC
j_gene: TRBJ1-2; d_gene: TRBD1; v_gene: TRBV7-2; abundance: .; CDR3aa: CASSPSTGEGHYGYTF; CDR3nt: TGTGCCAGCAGCCCCTCGACAGGGGAGGGTCACTATGGCTACACCTTC
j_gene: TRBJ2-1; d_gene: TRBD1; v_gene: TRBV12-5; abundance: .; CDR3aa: CASGPQSRGLYNEQFF; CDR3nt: TGTGCTAGTGGTCCACAGAGCAGGGGGCTCTACAATGAGCAGTTCTTC
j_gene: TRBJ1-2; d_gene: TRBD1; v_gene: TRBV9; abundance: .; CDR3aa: CASSVPRGGYTF; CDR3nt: TGTGCCAGCAGCGTACCCAGGGGGGGCTACACCTTC
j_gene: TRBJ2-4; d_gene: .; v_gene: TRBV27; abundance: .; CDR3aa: CASGGYPPSAKNIQYF; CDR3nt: TGTGCCAGCGGGGGCTACCCCCCTTCGGCCAAAAACATTCAGTACTTC
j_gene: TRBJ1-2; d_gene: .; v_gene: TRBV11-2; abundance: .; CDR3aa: CASSLDRQGSYGYTF; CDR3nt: TGTGCCAGCAGCTTAGATCGGCAGGGTAGCTATGGCTACACCTTC
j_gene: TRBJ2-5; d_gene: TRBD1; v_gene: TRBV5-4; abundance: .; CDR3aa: CASTQRGQKETQYF; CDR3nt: TGTGCCAGCACCCAAAGGGGGCAGAAAGAGACCCAGTACTTC
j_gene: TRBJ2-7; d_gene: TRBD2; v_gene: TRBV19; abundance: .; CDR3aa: CASSLAGHAYEQYF; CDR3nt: TGTGCCAGTAGCCTAGCGGGGCATGCCTACGAGCAGTACTTC
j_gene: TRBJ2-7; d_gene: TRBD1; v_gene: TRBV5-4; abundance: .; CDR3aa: CASGGTGAYEQYF; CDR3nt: TGTGCCAGCGGCGGGACAGGCGCCTACGAGCAGTACTTC
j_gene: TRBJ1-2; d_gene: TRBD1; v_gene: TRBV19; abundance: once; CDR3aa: CASSMRDRGGYTF; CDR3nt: TGTGCCAGTAGTATGAGGGACAGAGGAGGCTACACCTTC
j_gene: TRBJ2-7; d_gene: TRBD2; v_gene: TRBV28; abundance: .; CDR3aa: CASSVFSGRLAYEQYF; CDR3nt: TGTGCCAGCAGTGTCTTTAGCGGGAGGTTGGCCTACGAGCAGTACTTC
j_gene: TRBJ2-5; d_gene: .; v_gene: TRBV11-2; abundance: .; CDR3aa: CASSQTAGRQETQYF; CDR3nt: TGTGCCAGCAGCCAAACGGCAGGGAGGCAAGAGACCCAGTACTTC
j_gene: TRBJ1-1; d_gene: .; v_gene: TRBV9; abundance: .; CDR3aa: CASSPEGGRVTEAFF; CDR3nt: TGTGCCAGCAGCCCAGAGGGGGGGCGCGTCACTGAAGCTTTCTTT
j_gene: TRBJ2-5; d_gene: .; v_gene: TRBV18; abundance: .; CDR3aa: CASSDRQRAQETQYF; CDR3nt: TGTGCCAGCTCCGACAGGCAAAGGGCACAAGAGACCCAGTACTTC
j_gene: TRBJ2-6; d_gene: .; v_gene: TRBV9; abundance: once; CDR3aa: CASSTSSGANVLTF; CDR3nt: TGTGCCAGCAGCACCAGCTCTGGGGCCAACGTCCTGACTTTC
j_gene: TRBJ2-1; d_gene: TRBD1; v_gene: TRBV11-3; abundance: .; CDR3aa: CASSPRDRGYNEQFF; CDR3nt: TGTGCCAGCAGCCCCCGGGACAGGGGCTACAATGAGCAGTTCTTC
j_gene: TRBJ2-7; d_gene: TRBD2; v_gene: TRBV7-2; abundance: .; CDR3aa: CASSLSLAGPYEQYF; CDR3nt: TGTGCCAGCAGCTTATCGCTAGCGGGGCCCTACGAGCAGTACTTC
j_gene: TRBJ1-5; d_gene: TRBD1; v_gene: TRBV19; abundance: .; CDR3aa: CASSTGLRDRGRSNQPQHF; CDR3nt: TGTGCCAGTAGTACGGGTTTGAGGGACAGGGGGCGTAGCAATCAGCCCCAGCATTTT
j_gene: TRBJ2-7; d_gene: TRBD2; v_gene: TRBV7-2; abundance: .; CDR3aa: CASSLAPGGRAYEQYF; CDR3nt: TGTGCCAGCAGCTTAGCGCCCGGCGGGAGGGCCTACGAGCAGTACTTC
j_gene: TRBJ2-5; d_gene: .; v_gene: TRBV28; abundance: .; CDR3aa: CASSTRVGQRETQYF; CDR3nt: TGTGCCAGCAGTACCCGGGTGGGGCAGAGGGAGACCCAGTACTTC
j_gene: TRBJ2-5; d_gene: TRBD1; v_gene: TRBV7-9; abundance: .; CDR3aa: CASSDRDRGRETQYF; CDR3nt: TGTGCCAGCAGCGACCGGGACAGGGGGCGAGAGACCCAGTACTTC
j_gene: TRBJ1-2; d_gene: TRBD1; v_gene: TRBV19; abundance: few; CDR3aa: CASSHRDRGPGYTF; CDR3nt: TGTGCCAGTAGTCACCGGGACAGGGGACCTGGCTACACCTTC
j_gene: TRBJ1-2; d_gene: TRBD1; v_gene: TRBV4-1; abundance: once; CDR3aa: CASSQDTGTAQGYTF; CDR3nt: TGCGCCAGCAGCCAAGATACCGGGACAGCGCAAGGCTACACCTTC
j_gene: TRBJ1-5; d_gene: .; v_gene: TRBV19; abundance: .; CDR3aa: CASSIGQYSNQPQHF; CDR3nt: TGTGCCAGTAGTATAGGACAATATAGCAATCAGCCCCAGCATTTT
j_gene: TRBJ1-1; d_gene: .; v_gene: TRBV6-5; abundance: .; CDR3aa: CASTPEYRSNTEAFF; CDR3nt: TGTGCCAGCACACCAGAGTACAGGAGTAACACTGAAGCTTTCTTT
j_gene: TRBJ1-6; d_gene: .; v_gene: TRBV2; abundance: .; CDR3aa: CASSEGWRSPLHF; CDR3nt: TGTGCCAGCAGTGAAGGGTGGAGGTCACCCCTCCACTTT
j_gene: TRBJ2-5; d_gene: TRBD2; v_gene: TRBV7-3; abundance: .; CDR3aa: CASSRGEVETQYF; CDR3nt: TGTGCCAGCAGCCGGGGGGAGGTGGAGACCCAGTACTTC
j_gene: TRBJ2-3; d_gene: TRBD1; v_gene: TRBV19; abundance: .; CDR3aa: CASSADRGWNTDTQYF; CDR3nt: TGTGCCAGTAGTGCGGACAGGGGCTGGAACACAGATACGCAGTATTTT
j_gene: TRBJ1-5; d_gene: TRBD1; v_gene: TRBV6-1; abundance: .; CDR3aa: CASSEPLRGQGGQPQHF; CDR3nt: TGTGCCAGCAGTGAACCACTGAGGGGACAGGGGGGTCAGCCCCAGCATTTT
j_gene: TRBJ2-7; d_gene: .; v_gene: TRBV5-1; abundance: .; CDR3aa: CASSPPSGRTYEQYF; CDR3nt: TGCGCCAGCAGCCCCCCAAGCGGAAGGACCTACGAGCAGTACTTC
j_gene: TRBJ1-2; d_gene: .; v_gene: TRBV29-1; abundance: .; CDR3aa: CSVRIGDYGYTF; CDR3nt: TGCAGCGTTAGGATAGGAGACTATGGCTACACCTTC
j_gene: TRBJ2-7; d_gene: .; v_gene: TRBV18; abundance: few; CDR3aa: CASSPGSTYEQYF; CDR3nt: TGTGCCAGCTCACCCGGGAGCACCTACGAGCAGTACTTC
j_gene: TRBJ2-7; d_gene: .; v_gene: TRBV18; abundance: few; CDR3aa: CASSPNWGFEPGENEQYF; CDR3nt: TGTGCCAGCTCACCCAACTGGGGGTTCGAACCAGGGGAAAACGAGCAGTACTTC
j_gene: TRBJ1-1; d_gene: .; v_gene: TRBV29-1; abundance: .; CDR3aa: CSGDSEAFF; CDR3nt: TGCAGCGGTGATTCGGAAGCTTTCTTT
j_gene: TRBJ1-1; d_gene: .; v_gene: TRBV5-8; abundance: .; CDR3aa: CASSSDWHTEAFF; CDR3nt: TGTGCCAGCAGCTCGGACTGGCACACTGAAGCTTTCTTT
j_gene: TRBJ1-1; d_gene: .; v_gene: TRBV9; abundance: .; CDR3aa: CASSTRVNTEAFF; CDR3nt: TGTGCCAGCAGCACTCGTGTGAACACTGAAGCTTTCTTT
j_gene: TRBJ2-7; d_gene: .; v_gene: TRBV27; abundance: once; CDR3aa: CASSLSSGNYEQYF; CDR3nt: TGTGCCAGCAGTTTATCTAGCGGAAACTACGAGCAGTACTTC
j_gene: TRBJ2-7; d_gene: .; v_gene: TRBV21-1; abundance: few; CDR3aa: CASSKPRWETGGRYEQYF; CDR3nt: TGTGCCAGCAGCAAGCCCCGGTGGGAGACAGGGGGCAGGTACGAGCAGTACTTC
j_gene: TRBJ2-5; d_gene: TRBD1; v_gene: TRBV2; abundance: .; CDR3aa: CASSEWTGGRETQYF; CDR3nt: TGTGCCAGCAGTGAATGGACAGGGGGAAGAGAGACCCAGTACTTC
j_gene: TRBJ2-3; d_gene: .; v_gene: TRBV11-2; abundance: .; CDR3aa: CASTWNGRDTDTQYF; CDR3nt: TGTGCCAGCACCTGGAACGGGAGAGACACAGATACGCAGTATTTT
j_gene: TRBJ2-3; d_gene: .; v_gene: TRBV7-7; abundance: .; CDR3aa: CASSPWGLDTQYF; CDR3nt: TGTGCTAGCAGCCCCTGGGGCCTTGATACGCAGTATTTT
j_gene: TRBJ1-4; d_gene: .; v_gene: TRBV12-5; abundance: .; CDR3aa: CASAPREDEKLFF; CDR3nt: TGTGCTAGTGCCCCTCGGGAAGATGAAAAACTGTTTTTT
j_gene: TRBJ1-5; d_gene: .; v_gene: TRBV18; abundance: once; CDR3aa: CASSPHEEQPQHF; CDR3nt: TGTGCCAGCTCACCACATGAGGAACAGCCCCAGCATTTT
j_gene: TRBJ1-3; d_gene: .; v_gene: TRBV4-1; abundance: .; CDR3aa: CASSQGPGLTGNTIYF; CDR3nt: TGCGCCAGCAGCCAAGGGCCAGGCTTAACTGGAAACACCATATATTTT
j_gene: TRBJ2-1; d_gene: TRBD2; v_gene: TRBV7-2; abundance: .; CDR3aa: CASSQRGGYGNEQFF; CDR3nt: TGTGCCAGCAGCCAGCGGGGGGGCTATGGCAATGAGCAGTTCTTC
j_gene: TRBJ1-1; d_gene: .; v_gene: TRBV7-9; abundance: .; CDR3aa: CASDRSNTEAFF; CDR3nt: TGTGCCAGTGACAGATCAAACACTGAAGCTTTCTTT
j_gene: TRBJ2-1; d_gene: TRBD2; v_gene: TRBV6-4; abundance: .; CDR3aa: CASSTESGGSWEQFF; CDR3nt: TGTGCCAGCAGTACAGAAAGCGGGGGGTCCTGGGAGCAGTTCTTC
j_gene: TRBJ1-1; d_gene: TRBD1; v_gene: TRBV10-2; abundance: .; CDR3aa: CASRIGTGGRNTEAFF; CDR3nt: TGCGCCAGCAGAATAGGGACAGGGGGACGTAACACTGAAGCTTTCTTT